Below, 27 T cell receptor beta chains from the same sample are listed, as sequenced in a study of blood T cell repertoires in COVID-19. Profiled with immunoSEQ multiplex PCR; TCRdb holds only in-frame clones, not every one. The profile shows over 55,000 clones, roughly 80% of them singletons. Material for sequencing was peripheral blood. The receptors originated from an elderly woman with acute or convalescent COVID-19.

The chain is built from TRBV6-5 and TRBJ1-5, with TRBD1 matching over 8 bases. From germline, CDR1 is MNHEY and CDR2 SVGAGI. V gave up 8 bases and J gave up 5 bases; unmatched junction bases: 11. This CDR3 comprises 15 residues. This CDR3 reads CASLGQDPGDQPQHF. CDR3 in DNA: TGTGCCAGCCTGGGACAGGACCCGGGGGATCAGCCCCAGCATTTT.

This rearrangement joins TRBV6-5 to TRBJ2-7; 8 bases agree with TRBD1. This CDR3 is 15 amino acids long. V shed 7 bases, J shed 3 bases, and the junction held 11 bases outside the gene matches. Germline V CDR1 and CDR2: MNHEY, SVGAGI. The CDR3 region is CASIPDRVVHYEQYF. The CDR3 DNA reads as TGTGCCAGCATCCCGGACAGGGTAGTACACTACGAGCAGTACTTC.

As DNA, the CDR3 is TGTGCCAGCAGCCAAGAGAGGGTGATGGGCACTGAAGCTTTCTTT. Its protein product is CASSQERVMGTEAFF. The genes are TRBV3-1 (or the pseudogene TRBV3-2) and TRBJ1-1; D is ambiguous. CDR1 and CDR2 (germline): LGHDT, YNNKEL (reference sequence). V lost 0 bases and J 4 bases, leaving 12 bases between the germline ends. The CDR3 totals 15 residues.

The sample holds a few counts of this clone. The rearrangement links TRBV5-1 to TRBJ2-1; 7 positions agree with TRBD1. This CDR3 is 15 amino acids long. V lost 5 bases to trimming and J lost 3 bases; unmatched junction nucleotides: 8. Germline CDR1 reads SGHRS; CDR2 reads YFSETQ. The CDR3 DNA follows: TGCGCCAGCAGTCTTCCAAGGGACAGCTACAATGAGCAGTTCTTC. Translating it yields CASSLPRDSYNEQFF.

This clone came up a few times. This chain links TRBV14 with TRBJ1-1; the D gene is possibly TRBD1 (6 bases). Germline V gene data show CDR1 as SGHDN and CDR2 as FVKESK. V was cut by 1 base and J by 3 bases, with 15 bases left in between. The CDR3 consists of 16 residues. The chain's CDR3 is CASSQAGGLSDTEAFF. Written as DNA, the CDR3 is TGTGCCAGCAGCCAAGCGGGGGGCTTAAGCGACACTGAAGCTTTCTTT.

The V call is TRBV7-9, the J call TRBJ2-7; 8 nucleotides match TRBD2. The CDR3 extends over 13 amino acids. Germline V lookup: CDR1 SEHNR, CDR2 FQNEAQ (reference sequence). V gave up 5 bases and J gave up 6 bases; unmatched junction bases: 6. CDR3 bases: TGTGCCAGCAGCACGGGGGGGACAAGCGAGCAGTACTTC. Residues: CASSTGGTSEQYF.

With respect to this clone: The same CDR3 also results from other DNA sequences found in this sample. The J gene is TRBJ2-3, the V gene TRBV5-1; TRBD1 matches 7 bases. CDR3 length: 14 residues. Germline V gives CDR1 SGHRS, CDR2 YFSETQ. Trimming cost V 4 bases and J 3 bases; bases outside gene matches: 5. The CDR3 DNA follows: TGCGCCAGCAGCCTAGGGACAGTAACAGATACGCAGTATTTT. This translates into CASSLGTVTDTQYF.

The genes are TRBV28 and TRBJ2-7; 12 bases map to TRBD2. Trimming at V came to 2 bases and at J to 7 bases, leaving 12 bases not matched to a gene. In germline, CDR1 is MDHEN, CDR2 SYDVKM. CDR3 length: 17 residues. CDR3 DNA sequence: TGTGCCAGCAGTTTAATCCTAGCGGGAGGGCCTCGGGGAGAGCAGTACTTC. Translation gives CASSLILAGGPRGEQYF.

The rearrangement uses TRBV13 and TRBJ1-3, with D hard to call. This CDR3 contains 12 residues. Trimming stripped 5 bases from V and 7 bases from J, with 9 bases between. Per germline, CDR1 PRHDT and CDR2 FYEKMQ (reference sequence). CDR3 loop: CASSLIGNTIYF. The CDR3 DNA reads as TGTGCCAGCAGCCTCATCGGGAACACCATATATTTT.

There are a few counts of this clone. This chain connects TRBV27 to TRBJ2-3; no clear D. Trimming removed 5 bases from V and 6 bases from J, with 21 bases in between. Germline V gene sequence: CDR1 MNHEY, CDR2 SMNVEV (reference sequence). The CDR3 covers 16 residues. The CDR3, as DNA: TGTGCCAGCAGTCCCTTTTCATCGGGTTCTGCGGATACGCAGTATTTT. Translated, it gives CASSPFSSGSADTQYF.

This chain links TRBV6-4 with TRBJ1-2; 10 bases are a match to TRBD1. Germline CDR1 reads MRHNA; CDR2 reads SNTAGT. V shed 6 bases and J 8 bases; nucleotides not matched to a gene: 6. The CDR3 contains 13 residues. The CDR3 nucleotides are TGTGCCAGCAGGGGACAGGGGAGGCACGGCTACACCTTC. Translation: CASRGQGRHGYTF.

The V and J genes are TRBV19 and TRBJ2-2, with 8 bases lining up with TRBD2. Germline V gives CDR1 LNHDA, CDR2 SQIVND (reference sequence). Trimming removed 6 bases from V and 2 bases from J; junction bases left unmatched: 5. The CDR3 is made up of 15 amino acids. The CDR3 protein is CASRPSGRNTGELFF. CDR3 nucleotide sequence: TGTGCCAGTAGGCCTAGCGGGCGTAACACCGGGGAGCTGTTTTTT.

The CDR3 bases are TGTGCCAGTAGTCCATCGACAGGGAACTATGGCTACACCTTC. Amino acids: CASSPSTGNYGYTF. V gene TRBV19 combines with J gene TRBJ1-2; 7 bases line up with TRBD1. Germline lookup yields CDR1 LNHDA and CDR2 SQIVND (reference sequence). V trimming: 5 bases; J trimming: 2 bases; junction bases outside the gene matches: 5. The CDR3 extends over 14 amino acids. Based on the CDR3 plus reference TRBV19 and TRBJ1-2, the full variable domain is DGGITQSPKYLFRKEGQNVTLSCEQNLNHDAMYWYRQDPGQGLRLIYYSQIVNDFQKGDIAEGYSVSREKKESFPLTVTSAQKNPTAFYLCASSPSTGNYGYTFGSGTRLTVV.

V usage is TRBV7-6 and J usage is TRBJ2-4; D is unclear. Trimming cost V 4 bases and J 8 bases, with 3 bases left between them. Per germline, CDR1 SGHVS and CDR2 FNYEAQ. The CDR3 has 10 amino acids. DNA of the CDR3: TGTGCCAGCAGCTCATACATTCAGTACTTC. It encodes CASSSYIQYF.

The chain employs TRBV2 and TRBJ2-7, with D maybe TRBD2 (5 bases). This CDR3 has 15 amino acids. Germline loops: CDR1 SNHLY, CDR2 FYNNEI. Trimming left V 3 bases short and J 2 bases short, with 14 bases between. The DNA for the CDR3 is TGTGCCAGCAGTGACTACAGAAGCGGCCCCTACGAGCAGTACTTC. This gives the protein CASSDYRSGPYEQYF.

A note on this clone: The DNA is omitted, as the CDR3 cannot be located on it reliably, and the CDR3 follows TCRdb's listing. The gene calls are TRBV3-1 (or the pseudogene TRBV3-2) and TRBJ2-1; the listed D gene, TRBD1, was not tested against the DNA. The length of the CDR3 is 15 amino acids, counting both ends. From germline, CDR1 is LGHDT and CDR2 YNNKEL (reference sequence). The CDR3 here is CASSTSGQGYNEQFF.

The J gene is TRBJ2-6, the V gene TRBV14, with TRBD2 as a possible D gene (6 bases). Germline lookup yields CDR1 SGHDN and CDR2 FVKESK. V lost 2 bases and J 2 bases, leaving 7 bases between the germline ends. The CDR3 extends over 15 amino acids. CDR3 protein: CASSQPGAGANVLTF. The CDR3 nucleotides are TGTGCCAGCAGCCAACCGGGAGCTGGGGCCAACGTCCTGACTTTC.

The chain recombines TRBV5-1 with TRBJ2-3; 7 bases line up with TRBD2. Looked up from germline, CDR1 is SGHRS and CDR2 is YFSETQ. The V gene end was trimmed by 0 bases and the J gene end by 6 bases; junction bases not matched to a gene: 4. This CDR3 spans 14 amino acids. The CDR3 DNA sequence: TGCGCCAGCAGCTTGGGCGGGAGTCGGGATACGCAGTATTTT. Its protein is CASSLGGSRDTQYF.

The rearrangement joins TRBV19 to TRBJ2-1, with D unclear. With 5 bases removed from V and 8 bases from J, the gap between germline ends came to 13 bases. The CDR3 spans 13 residues. Germline V gene lookup returns CDR1 LNHDA and CDR2 SQIVND (reference sequence). The CDR3 sequence: CASSVPGFDEQFF. DNA of the CDR3: TGTGCCAGTAGTGTTCCGGGTTTCGATGAGCAGTTCTTC. Looking up the rest from reference TRBV19 and TRBJ2-1 gives the full variable domain: DGGITQSPKYLFRKEGQNVTLSCEQNLNHDAMYWYRQDPGQGLRLIYYSQIVNDFQKGDIAEGYSVSREKKESFPLTVTSAQKNPTAFYLCASSVPGFDEQFFGPGTRLTVL.

This chain connects TRBV10-3 to TRBJ2-1, with TRBD1 matching 8 bases. Trimming at V came to 0 bases and at J to 4 bases, leaving 8 bases not matched to a gene. CDR1 is ENHRY and CDR2 is SYGVKD in the germline V gene. The CDR3 spans 17 residues. The CDR3 DNA reads as TGTGCCATCAGTGAGTCTTTAAGGGACAGGCGATACAATGAGCAGTTCTTC. As protein: CAISESLRDRRYNEQFF.

V usage is TRBV11-2 and J usage is TRBJ2-1; D call uncertain. V lost 4 bases to trimming and J lost 0 bases, with 4 bases between them. The CDR3 runs 13 residues. Germline CDR1 is SGHAT and CDR2 is FQNNGV. The CDR3 region has the DNA TGTGCCAGCAGCTACAGCTCCTACAATGAGCAGTTCTTC. Translation: CASSYSSYNEQFF.

The rearrangement uses TRBV9 and TRBJ2-1, with 7 positions matching TRBD2. Germline loops: CDR1 SGDLS, CDR2 YYNGEE. The CDR3 length is 17 residues. V lost 0 bases to trimming and J lost 0 bases; unmatched junction nucleotides: 6. In DNA, the CDR3 is TGTGCCAGCAGCGTAGTGCGGGGCGGGAGCTCCTACAATGAGCAGTTCTTC. Translation: CASSVVRGGSSYNEQFF.

CDR3 sequence (DNA): TGTGCCAGCAGTTTAGTAGCCCCAAGACCCACAGATACGCAGTATTTT. Translating it yields CASSLVAPRPTDTQYF. This sequence joins TRBV28 and TRBJ2-3; no firm D call. CDR1 and CDR2 from the germline V gene are MDHEN and SYDVKM. The CDR3 loop spans 16 amino acids. V was shortened by 2 bases and J by 2 bases, with 14 bases between the two germline ends.

The chain is built from TRBV19 and TRBJ1-4; 10 nucleotides match TRBD1. The J segment lost 7 bases and the V segment lost 5 bases, leaving 1 base of the junction unmatched. Germline CDR1 and CDR2: LNHDA and SQIVND (reference sequence). The CDR3 has 13 residues. CDR3 sequence: CASSDRGREKLFF. In DNA, the CDR3 is TGTGCCAGTAGTGACAGGGGGCGTGAAAAACTGTTTTTT.

The J gene is TRBJ1-1, the V gene TRBV5-4; no clear D gene. V dropped 2 bases and J dropped 1 base, with 6 bases sitting between them. The CDR3 has 13 residues. From germline, CDR1 is SGHNT and CDR2 YYREEE (reference sequence). This CDR3 is CASSLTPNTEAFF. CDR3 nucleotides: TGTGCCAGCAGCTTAACACCGAACACTGAAGCTTTCTTT.

J is TRBJ2-1 and V is TRBV27; TRBD2 agrees at 12 bases. There are 13 residues in the CDR3. With 5 bases clipped from V and 13 bases from J, the junction kept 6 bases outside the gene matches. Germline lookup yields CDR1 MNHEY and CDR2 SMNVEV (reference sequence). The CDR3, as DNA: TGTGCCAGCAGTCCGTGGACTAGCGGGGCTCAGTTCTTC. This translates into CASSPWTSGAQFF.

The rearrangement links TRBV9 to TRBJ2-7, with 7 bases matching TRBD2. The CDR3 is 14 amino acids. From germline, CDR1 is SGDLS and CDR2 YYNGEE. The ends lost 4 bases at V and 3 bases at J; junction bases unmatched: 7. The CDR3 nucleotides read TGTGCCAGCAGCCACGGGGGGAGGCTCTACGAGCAGTACTTC. Protein sequence: CASSHGGRLYEQYF. The full variable domain, in which reference TRBV9 and TRBJ2-7 provide the parts outside the CDR3, is DSGVTQTPKHLITATGQRVTLRCSPRSGDLSVYWYQQSLDQGLQFLIQYYNGEERAKGNILERFSAQQFPDLHSELNLSSLELGDSALYFCASSHGGRLYEQYFGPGTRLTVT.